The TCR beta chain under discussion was sequenced for a study of T cell changes during pregnancy in multiple sclerosis. CDR3 size: 16 residues. Losses at the gene ends were 7 bases for V and 2 bases for J; bases not matched to a gene: 4. Germline CDR1 and CDR2: SNHLY and FYNNEI. The repertoire was sequenced with immunoSEQ multiplex PCR; TCRdb's copy has only in-frame clones and lacks some. Among about 100,000 clones, around 93% were seen once, and the ten largest hold approximately 2%. The V and J genes are TRBV2 and TRBJ2-3; TRBD2 aligns across 15 bases. The sample in question was peripheral blood, obtained after pregnancy. The clonotype originates from a female donor with multiple sclerosis, enrolled in a pregnancy study. CDR3 nucleotide sequence: TGTGCCAGCACGGGACTAGCGGGGGGCATCACAGATACGCAGTATTTT. Translating it yields CASTGLAGGITDTQYF.